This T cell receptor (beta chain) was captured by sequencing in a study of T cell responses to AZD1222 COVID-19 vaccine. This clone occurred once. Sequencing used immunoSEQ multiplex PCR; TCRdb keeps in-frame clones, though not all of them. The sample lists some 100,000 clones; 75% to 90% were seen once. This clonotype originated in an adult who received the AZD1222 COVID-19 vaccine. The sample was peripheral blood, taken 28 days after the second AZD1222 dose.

The CDR3 DNA reads TGCGCCAGCAGTACGACGGGACAGGGTCTGGCTGGGGCCAACGTCCTGACTTTC. This translates into CASSTTGQGLAGANVLTF. This chain uses TRBV5-1 with TRBJ2-6; 9 bases are a match to TRBD1. V dropped 5 bases and J dropped 2; count of bases not matched to a gene: 11. This CDR3 is built from 18 residues. In germline, CDR1 is SGHRS, CDR2 YFSETQ.